This TCR beta chain was identified during a study of human T cells and chemical hapten exposure. With 1 base removed from V and 2 bases from J, the gap between germline ends came to 16 bases. The CDR3 has 17 residues. Per germline, CDR1 SGHVS and CDR2 FNYEAQ. This clonotype has only a few counts. Time point: patch test 2, 6 weeks after DPC sensitization. Treatment denoted: therapeutic diphenylcyclopropenone sensitization with weekly scalp DPC. Donation of samples came from alopecia patients who were 18 to 70 years old and suitable for DPC. TCRdb passed the RACE reads through MiXCR, listing each CDR3 protein once. This table has about 54,000 distinct CDR3 sequences, just under 10% appearing once.

This TCR derives from a woman aged 45 to 65 with alopecia areata. Some clones in this sample may be carry-over from other donors' samples. The sample here was whole blood, taken in connection with sensitization to the hapten diphenylcyclopropenone (DPC). This rearrangement joins TRBV7-6 to TRBJ2-3; TRBD1 is a possible D gene (5 bases). The CDR3 coding sequence is TGTGCCAGCAGCTTAGGGGGCCAGGTATACAACACAGATACGCAGTATTTT. Translated: CASSLGGQVYNTDTQYF.